The T cell receptor beta chain described here comes from a study of OX40 agonist ivuxolimab in advanced cancers. Study details: Three patients got partial responses; one had hepatocellular carcinoma and two had cutaneous melanoma.

The CDR3 sequence is 14 residues long. The ends lost 4 bases at V and 0 bases at J; junction bases unmatched: 3. Germline CDR1 is SGHDT and CDR2 is YYEEEE. Sequencing was performed with immunoSEQ multiplex PCR; in TCRdb, only in-frame clones are kept and a portion is missing. The sample records some 70,000 clones, 91% being singletons. Peripheral blood came from all dose cohorts at three timepoints. This receptor was taken from an adult with an advanced solid tumor such as melanoma, head and neck, liver or kidney cancer. J is TRBJ2-5 and V is TRBV5-6, with 7 nucleotides matching TRBD2. Here the sequenced sample was CD4+ or CD8+ T cells sorted from blood, taken in a trial of the OX40 agonist ivuxolimab. CDR3 residues: CASSIGLDQETQYF. CDR3 sequence (DNA): TGTGCCAGCAGCATCGGACTAGACCAAGAGACCCAGTACTTC. Drawing the rest from reference TRBV5-6 and TRBJ2-5, the complete variable domain is DAGVTQSPTHLIKTRGQQVTLRCSPKSGHDTVSWYQQALGQGPQFIFQYYEEEERQRGNFPDRFSGHQFPNYSSELNVNALLLGDSALYLCASSIGLDQETQYFGPGTRLLVL.